This TCR beta chain appears in the sequencing data of a study of shared clonotypes between healthy human individuals. Study-wide background: Each donor contributed plates that comprised three CD4 naive, three CD4 memory, two CD8 naive and one CD8 memory.

Naive CD8 cells, CD45RO-negative and positively selected for CCR7, excluded terminally differentiated effector memory CD45RA+ cells. In the case of this clone: Its matching antigen is unknown.

Here immunoSEQ multiplex PCR was the method, and the copy in TCRdb shows in-frame clones only, minus some. The sample contains over 2,000,000 clones, just over 90% of which appear only once. The CDR3 has 15 amino acids. V shed 6 bases and J 2 bases; nucleotides not matched to a gene: 6. From germline, CDR1 is LNHDA and CDR2 SQIVND (reference sequence). Findings and limits, study-wide: Generation of non-shared clonotypes was less probable than generation of clonotypes shared by all four donors.

Material: naive CD8+ T cells from PBMCs. This sequence joins TRBV19 and TRBJ1-1; 10 positions match TRBD1. The clonotype was recovered from a man aged 18 to 29 in good health. Some clones in this sample may be carry-over from other donors' samples. The CDR3 here is CASRAWDRGNTEAFF. As DNA, the CDR3 is TGTGCCAGTAGGGCCTGGGACAGGGGTAACACTGAAGCTTTCTTT. Based on the CDR3 plus reference TRBV19 and TRBJ1-1, the full variable domain is DGGITQSPKYLFRKEGQNVTLSCEQNLNHDAMYWYRQDPGQGLRLIYYSQIVNDFQKGDIAEGYSVSREKKESFPLTVTSAQKNPTAFYLCASRAWDRGNTEAFFGQGTRLTVV.